This paragraph covers one T cell receptor (beta chain) sequence. This sample is part of a study of early T cells in non-severe SARS-CoV-2 infection. The CDR3 extends over 14 amino acids. Germline lookup yields CDR1 SQVTM and CDR2 ANQGSEA. The ends were cut back, 6 bases at V and 4 bases at J, with 18 bases in the middle. TCRdb independently ran MiXCR on the 5' RACE reads; one entry per CDR3 protein. The data hold 52,000 or so distinct CDR3 sequences, with 5.5% to 8.5% observed a single time. The starting material was whole blood, obtained at baseline. V usage is TRBV29-1 and J usage is TRBJ1-2, with a weak D call TRBD1 (5 bases). This clonotype originated in an adult who was a healthcare worker with PCR-confirmed SARS-CoV-2 infection or an uninfected control (not recorded which). CDR3 protein: CSVGDTREVYGYTF. CDR3 DNA: TGCAGCGTCGGTGATACCAGGGAGGTCTATGGCTACACCTTC.